One and the same sample provided the 16 T cell receptor beta chains below, sequenced in a study of blood T cell repertoires in COVID-19 (TCRdb year 2020). Preparation of the library involved the immunoSEQ multiplex PCR assay. TCRdb holds this immuneACCESS table with in-frame rearrangements only. Some clones are missing; in checked studies, unresolved V genes explain under half, and the rest has no known cause. The sample contains roughly 140,000 clones, 75% to 85% of them found a single time. The ten largest clones take up approximately 8.4% of the sample. The sequenced sample consisted of peripheral blood. Receptors were obtained from a human donor with acute or convalescent COVID-19. The donor label of this sample is uncertain.

This clone was counted a few times. The gene calls are TRBV10-2 and TRBJ2-7, with 9 positions matching TRBD1. V was clipped by 8 bases and J by 6 bases; unmatched bases: 5. This CDR3 comprises 12 residues. From germline, CDR1 is WSHSY and CDR2 SAAADI. The CDR3 DNA reads TGCGCCAGCGGGACAGGGAGGTCCGAGCAGTACGTC. This codes for CASGTGRSEQYV.

This clone showed up just a few times. CDR3 sequence reads: CATETSEFSYEQYF. The CDR3 nucleotides read TGTGCCACCGAAACTAGCGAATTCTCCTACGAGCAGTACTTC. The chain has TRBV10-3 and TRBJ2-7, with 7 positions matching TRBD2. Germline V gene data show CDR1 as ENHRY and CDR2 as SYGVKD. The CDR3 extends over 14 amino acids. Germline trimming cut 10 bases from V and 0 bases from J; bases unmatched to any gene: 9.

V and J are TRBV6-1 and TRBJ2-4; TRBD1 agrees at 7 bases. Trimming cost V 2 bases and J 4 bases; bases outside gene matches: 8. CDR3 length: 16 amino acids. Germline loops: CDR1 MNHNS, CDR2 SASEGT. In DNA form, the CDR3 reads TGTGCCAGCAGTGAACAGGCCGCAGGGGGTAAAAACATTCAGTACTTC. This translates into CASSEQAAGGKNIQYF.

The chain has TRBV19 and TRBJ2-1; D is uncertain. The germline V gene encodes CDR1 LNHDA and CDR2 SQIVND (reference sequence). Trimming left V 9 bases short and J 2 bases short, with 14 bases between. This CDR3 comprises 14 residues. The CDR3 coding sequence is TGTGCCAGCGAGGCCACACGTACCTACAATGAGCAGTTCTTC. This encodes CASEATRTYNEQFF.

The chain uses TRBV19 and TRBJ1-5, with unresolved D. The V end was cut by 3 bases, the J end by 1 base, with 10 bases between. This CDR3 region has 15 residues. Germline CDR1 is LNHDA and CDR2 is SQIVND (reference sequence). This CDR3 is CASSMEEGSNQPQHF. Written as DNA, the CDR3 is TGTGCCAGTAGTATGGAAGAGGGAAGCAATCAGCCCCAGCATTTT.

This clone was seen ten or more times. The V gene is TRBV15, the J gene TRBJ1-3, with a possible D match to TRBD1 (5 bases). The CDR3 covers 15 residues. Trimming removed 4 bases at V and 0 bases at J, with 10 bases between. CDR1 and CDR2 (germline): LNHNV, YYDKDF (reference sequence). CDR3 loop: CATSKRGNSGNTIYF. The CDR3 DNA reads as TGTGCCACCAGCAAAAGGGGCAACTCTGGAAACACCATATATTTT. The full variable domain, completed using reference TRBV15 and TRBJ1-3, is DAMVIQNPRYQVTQFGKPVTLSCSQTLNHNVMYWYQQKSSQAPKLLFHYYDKDFNNEADTPDNFQSRRPNTSFCFLDIRSPGLGDTAMYLCATSKRGNSGNTIYFGEGSWLTVV.

This sequence joins TRBV14 and TRBJ2-2; 7 bases agree with TRBD1. V was pared by 4 bases and J by 7 bases, with 12 bases of the junction left unmatched. The CDR3 loop spans 16 amino acids. Germline CDR1 reads SGHDN; CDR2 reads FVKESK. This chain's CDR3 is CASSPHGVGGFGELFF. In DNA, the CDR3 is TGTGCCAGCAGCCCTCACGGCGTAGGGGGCTTCGGGGAGCTGTTTTTT.

The chain employs TRBV18 and TRBJ1-2; no clear D. Trimming removed 6 bases at V and 2 bases at J, with 16 bases between. CDR3 length: 15 amino acids. CDR1 is KGHSH and CDR2 is LQKENI in the germline V gene. The CDR3 here is CASSPIPLQNYGYTF. The CDR3 DNA sequence: TGTGCCAGCTCCCCAATCCCGCTGCAGAACTATGGCTACACCTTC. Full variable domain (remainder filled in from reference TRBV18 and TRBJ1-2): NAGVMQNPRHLVRRRGQEARLRCSPMKGHSHVYWYRQLPEEGLKFMVYLQKENIIDESGMPKERFSAEFPKEGPSILRIQQVVRGDSAAYFCASSPIPLQNYGYTFGSGTRLTVV.

The gene calls are TRBV19 and TRBJ1-6, with D hard to call. This CDR3 has 14 residues. The V end lost 5 bases, the J end lost 7 bases, and 12 bases lay between the germline ends. Germline V gene lookup returns CDR1 LNHDA and CDR2 SQIVND (reference sequence). The chain's CDR3 is CASSRRERNSPLHF. The CDR3, as DNA: TGTGCCAGTAGTCGGAGGGAACGAAATTCACCCCTCCACTTT. The full variable domain, its missing parts supplied by reference TRBV19 and TRBJ1-6, is DGGITQSPKYLFRKEGQNVTLSCEQNLNHDAMYWYRQDPGQGLRLIYYSQIVNDFQKGDIAEGYSVSREKKESFPLTVTSAQKNPTAFYLCASSRRERNSPLHFGNGTRLTVT.

In this sample, this clone turned up once. This chain joins TRBV27 and TRBJ1-1; 9 nucleotides align to TRBD1. Germline V gene lookup returns CDR1 MNHEY and CDR2 SMNVEV (reference sequence). Trimming removed 0 bases from V and 4 bases from J; junction bases left unmatched: 0. The CDR3 length is 14 residues. The CDR3 loop is CASSLSTGGTEAFF. CDR3 bases: TGTGCCAGCAGTTTATCGACAGGGGGCACTGAAGCTTTCTTT.

The rearrangement joins TRBV15 to TRBJ1-2, with TRBD1 matching 9 bases. Looked up from germline, CDR1 is LNHNV and CDR2 is YYDKDF (reference sequence). J lost 5 bases, V lost 8 bases, and 6 bases had no gene match. The CDR3 has 13 amino acids. CDR3 bases: TGTGCCACCCAGGGACAGGGAGCGTATGGCTACACCTTC. Residues: CATQGQGAYGYTF.

V and J are TRBV30 and TRBJ1-1; no clear D gene. This CDR3 region has 13 residues. The V end lost 3 bases, the J end lost 5 bases, and 13 bases lay between the germline ends. Germline lookup yields CDR1 GTSNPN and CDR2 SVGIG (reference sequence). CDR3 amino acids: CAWSPETWTEAFF. The CDR3 coding sequence is TGTGCCTGGAGCCCTGAGACATGGACTGAAGCTTTCTTT.

This clone has just a few counts. The rearrangement uses TRBV27 and TRBJ1-2; tentatively, D is TRBD1 (6 bases). CDR3 length: 15 amino acids. Trimming removed 0 bases at V and 8 bases at J, with 16 bases between. The germline CDR1 and CDR2 sequences are MNHEY and SMNVEV (reference sequence). CDR3 DNA sequence: TGTGCCAGCAGTTTATCGAGGCAGGGGAGTAGCGGCTACACCTTC. Translation: CASSLSRQGSSGYTF.

V is TRBV15 and J is TRBJ1-4; possible D gene TRBD1, 5 bases. Trimming shortened V by 0 bases and J by 12 bases, and 8 bases separated the two germline ends. The CDR3 consists of 12 residues. Germline V gene sequence: CDR1 LNHNV, CDR2 YYDKDF (reference sequence). CDR3 nucleotides: TGTGCCACCAGCAGAGATCTAGGGGAACTGTTTTTT. It is translated as CATSRDLGELFF. The full variable domain, its missing parts supplied by reference TRBV15 and TRBJ1-4, is DAMVIQNPRYQVTQFGKPVTLSCSQTLNHNVMYWYQQKSSQAPKLLFHYYDKDFNNEADTPDNFQSRRPNTSFCFLDIRSPGLGDTAMYLCATSRDLGELFFGSGTQLSVL.

The V and J genes are TRBV27 and TRBJ1-5; TRBD1 matches at 7 bases. Germline CDR1 reads MNHEY; CDR2 reads SMNVEV (reference sequence). This CDR3 region has 13 residues. J lost 9 bases, V lost 5 bases, and 7 bases had no gene match. As DNA, the CDR3 is TGTGCCAGCAGTCCGGGACAGTTTCTGCCCCAGCATTTT. Protein sequence: CASSPGQFLPQHF.

This sequence joins TRBV19 and TRBJ1-2, with a weak D call TRBD1 (6 bases). There are 15 residues in the CDR3. CDR1 is LNHDA and CDR2 is SQIVND in the germline V gene (reference sequence). Trimming pared 5 bases from V and 5 bases from J, leaving 18 bases between. CDR3 sequence: CASSPQGGLLYGYTF. The CDR3 DNA reads as TGTGCCAGTAGTCCACAGGGTGGGTTGCTTTATGGCTACACCTTC. Full variable domain (rest looked up from reference TRBV19 and TRBJ1-2): DGGITQSPKYLFRKEGQNVTLSCEQNLNHDAMYWYRQDPGQGLRLIYYSQIVNDFQKGDIAEGYSVSREKKESFPLTVTSAQKNPTAFYLCASSPQGGLLYGYTFGSGTRLTVV.